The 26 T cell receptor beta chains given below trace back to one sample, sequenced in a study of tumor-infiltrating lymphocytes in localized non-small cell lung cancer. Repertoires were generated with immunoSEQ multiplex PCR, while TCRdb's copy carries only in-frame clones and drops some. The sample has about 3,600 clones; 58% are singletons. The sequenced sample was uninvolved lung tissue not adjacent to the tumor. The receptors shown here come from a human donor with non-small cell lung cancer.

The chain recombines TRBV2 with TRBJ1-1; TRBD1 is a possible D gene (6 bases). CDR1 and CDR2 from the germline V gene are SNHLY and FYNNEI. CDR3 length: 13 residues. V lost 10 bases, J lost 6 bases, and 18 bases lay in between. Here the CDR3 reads CATQDSRGAEAFF. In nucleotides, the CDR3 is TGTGCCACCCAGGACAGCCGGGGCGCTGAAGCTTTCTTT.

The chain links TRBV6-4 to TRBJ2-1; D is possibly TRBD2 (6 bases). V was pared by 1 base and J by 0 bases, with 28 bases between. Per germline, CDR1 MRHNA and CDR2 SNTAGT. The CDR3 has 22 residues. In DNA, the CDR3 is TGTGCCAGCAGTGACTTAGCGGAGCTTTGGACCCGCCGGGGGAACTCCTACAATGAGCAGTTCTTC. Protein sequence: CASSDLAELWTRRGNSYNEQFF.

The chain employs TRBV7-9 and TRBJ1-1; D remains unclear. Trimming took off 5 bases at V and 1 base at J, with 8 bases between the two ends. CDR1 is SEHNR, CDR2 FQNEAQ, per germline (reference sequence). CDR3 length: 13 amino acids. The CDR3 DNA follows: TGTGCCAGCAGCCCGGAAACGAACACTGAAGCTTTCTTT. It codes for CASSPETNTEAFF.

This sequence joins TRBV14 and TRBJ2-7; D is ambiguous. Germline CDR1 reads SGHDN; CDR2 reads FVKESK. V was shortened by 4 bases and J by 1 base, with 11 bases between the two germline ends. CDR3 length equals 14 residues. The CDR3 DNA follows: TGTGCCAGCAGCCCTATTATGTCTTCCTACGAGCAGTACTTC. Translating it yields CASSPIMSSYEQYF.

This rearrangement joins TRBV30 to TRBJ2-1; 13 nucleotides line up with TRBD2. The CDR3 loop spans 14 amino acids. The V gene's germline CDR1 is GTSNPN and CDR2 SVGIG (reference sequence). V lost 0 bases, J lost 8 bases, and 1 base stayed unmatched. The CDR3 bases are TGTGCCTGGAGTGTACTAGCGGGAGGGGATGAGCAGTTCTTC. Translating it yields CAWSVLAGGDEQFF.

CDR3 in amino acids: CASSARGLGTGELFF. The CDR3 nucleotides read TGTGCCAGCAGCGCCCGGGGCCTGGGCACCGGGGAGCTGTTTTTT. V is TRBV9 and J is TRBJ2-2, with D possibly being TRBD1 or TRBD2 (5 bases each). The CDR3 contains 15 residues. The V end lost 3 bases, the J end lost 4 bases, and 13 bases lay between the germline ends. Germline assignment: CDR1 SGDLS and CDR2 YYNGEE. Drawing the rest from reference TRBV9 and TRBJ2-2, the complete variable domain is DSGVTQTPKHLITATGQRVTLRCSPRSGDLSVYWYQQSLDQGLQFLIQYYNGEERAKGNILERFSAQQFPDLHSELNLSSLELGDSALYFCASSARGLGTGELFFGEGSRLTVL.

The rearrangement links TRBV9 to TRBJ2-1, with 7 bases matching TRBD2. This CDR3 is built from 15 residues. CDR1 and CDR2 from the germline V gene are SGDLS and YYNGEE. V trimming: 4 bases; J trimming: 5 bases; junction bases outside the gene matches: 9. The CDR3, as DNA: TGTGCCAGCAGCCCACAAGCGGGACTACACAATGAGCAGTTCTTC. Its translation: CASSPQAGLHNEQFF.

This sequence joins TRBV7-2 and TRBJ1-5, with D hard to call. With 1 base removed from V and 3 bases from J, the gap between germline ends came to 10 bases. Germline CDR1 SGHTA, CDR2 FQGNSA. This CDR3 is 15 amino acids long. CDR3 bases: TGTGCCAGCAGCTTAGTAGGCGGGAACAATCAGCCCCAGCATTTT. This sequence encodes CASSLVGGNNQPQHF.

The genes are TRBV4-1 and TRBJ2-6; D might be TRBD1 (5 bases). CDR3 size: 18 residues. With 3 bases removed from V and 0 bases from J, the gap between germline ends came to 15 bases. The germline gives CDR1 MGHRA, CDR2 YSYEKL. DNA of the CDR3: TGCGCCAGCAGCCACCCTCGGACAAGTACCTCTGGGGCCAACGTCCTGACTTTC. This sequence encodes CASSHPRTSTSGANVLTF.

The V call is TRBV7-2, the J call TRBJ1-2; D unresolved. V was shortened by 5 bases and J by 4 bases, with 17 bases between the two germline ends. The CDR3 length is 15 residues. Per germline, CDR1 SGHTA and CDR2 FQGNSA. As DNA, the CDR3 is TGTGCCAGCAGCCCCAGCAGTCTAGGGAGCTATGGCTACACCTTC. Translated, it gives CASSPSSLGSYGYTF.

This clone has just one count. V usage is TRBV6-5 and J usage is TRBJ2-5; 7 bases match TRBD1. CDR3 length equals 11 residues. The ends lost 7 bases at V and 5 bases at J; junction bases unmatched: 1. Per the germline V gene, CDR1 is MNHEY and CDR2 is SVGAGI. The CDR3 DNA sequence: TGTGCCAGCATCAGGGGGGAGACCCAGTACTTC. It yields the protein CASIRGETQYF.

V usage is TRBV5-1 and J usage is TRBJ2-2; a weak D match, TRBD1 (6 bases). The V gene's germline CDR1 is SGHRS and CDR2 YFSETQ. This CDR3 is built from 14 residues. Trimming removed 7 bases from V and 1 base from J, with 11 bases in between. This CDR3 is CASGAGVNTGELFF. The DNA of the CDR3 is TGCGCCAGCGGGGCAGGGGTGAACACCGGGGAGCTGTTTTTT.

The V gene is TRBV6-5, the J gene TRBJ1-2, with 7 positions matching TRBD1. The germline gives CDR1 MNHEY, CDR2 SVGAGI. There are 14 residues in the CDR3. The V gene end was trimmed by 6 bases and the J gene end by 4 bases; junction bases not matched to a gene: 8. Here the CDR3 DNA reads TGTGCCAGCAGCTCCGTCCGGGACAGCTATGGCTACACCTTC. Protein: CASSSVRDSYGYTF.

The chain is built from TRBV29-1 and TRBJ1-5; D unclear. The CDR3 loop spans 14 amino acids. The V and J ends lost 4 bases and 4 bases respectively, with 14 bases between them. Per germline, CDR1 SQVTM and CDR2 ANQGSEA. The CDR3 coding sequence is TGCAGCGTTGCCCCCGTGGGAAAAAATCAGCCCCAGCATTTT. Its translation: CSVAPVGKNQPQHF.

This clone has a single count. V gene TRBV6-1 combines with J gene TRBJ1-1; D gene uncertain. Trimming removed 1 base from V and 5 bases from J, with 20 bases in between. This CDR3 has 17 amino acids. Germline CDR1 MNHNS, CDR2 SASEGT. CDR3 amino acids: CASSEGAATLRGTEAFF. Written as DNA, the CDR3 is TGTGCCAGCAGTGAAGGGGCCGCCACCCTCCGTGGGACTGAAGCTTTCTTT.

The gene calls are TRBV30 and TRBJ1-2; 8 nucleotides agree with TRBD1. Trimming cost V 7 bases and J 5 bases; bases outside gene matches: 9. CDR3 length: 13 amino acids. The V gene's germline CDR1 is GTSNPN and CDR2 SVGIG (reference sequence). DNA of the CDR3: TGTGCCTATTCCCGGGACAGGCCTTATGGCTACACCTTC. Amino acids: CAYSRDRPYGYTF.

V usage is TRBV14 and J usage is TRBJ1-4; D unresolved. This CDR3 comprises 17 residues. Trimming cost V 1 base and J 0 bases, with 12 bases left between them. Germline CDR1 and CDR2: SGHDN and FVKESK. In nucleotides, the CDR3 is TGTGCCAGCAGCCAAGGTCCGGCGGAAGCAACTAATGAAAAACTGTTTTTT. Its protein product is CASSQGPAEATNEKLFF.

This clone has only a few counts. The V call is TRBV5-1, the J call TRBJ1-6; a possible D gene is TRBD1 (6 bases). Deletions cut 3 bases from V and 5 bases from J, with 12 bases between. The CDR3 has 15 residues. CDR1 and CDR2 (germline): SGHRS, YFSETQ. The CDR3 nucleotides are TGCGCCAGCAGCTCTGGGACACCGGATAATTCACCCCTCCACTTT. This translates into CASSSGTPDNSPLHF.

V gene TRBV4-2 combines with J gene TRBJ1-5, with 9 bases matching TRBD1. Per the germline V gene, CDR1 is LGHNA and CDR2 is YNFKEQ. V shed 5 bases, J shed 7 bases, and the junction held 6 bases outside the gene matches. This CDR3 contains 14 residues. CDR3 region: CASSFRQGEQPQHF. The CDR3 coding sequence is TGTGCCAGCAGCTTCCGACAGGGGGAACAGCCCCAGCATTTT.

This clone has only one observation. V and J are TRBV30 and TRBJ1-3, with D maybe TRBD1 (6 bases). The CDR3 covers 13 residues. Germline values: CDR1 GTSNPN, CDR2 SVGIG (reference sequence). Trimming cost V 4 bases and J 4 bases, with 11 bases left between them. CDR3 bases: TGTGCCTGGACGCCGACAGGAGGAAACACCATATATTTT. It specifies CAWTPTGGNTIYF.

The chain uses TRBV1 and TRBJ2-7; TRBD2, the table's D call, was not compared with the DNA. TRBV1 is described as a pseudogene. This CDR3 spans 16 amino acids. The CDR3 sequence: CTSSHLLAGATYEQYF. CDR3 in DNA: TGCACCAGCAGCCACTTGTTAGCGGGGGCAACCTACGAGCAGTACTTC.

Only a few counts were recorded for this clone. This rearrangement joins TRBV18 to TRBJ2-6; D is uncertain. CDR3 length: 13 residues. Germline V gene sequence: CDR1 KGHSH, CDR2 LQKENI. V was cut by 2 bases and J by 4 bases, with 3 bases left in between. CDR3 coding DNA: TGTGCCAGCTCACCATCAGGGGCCAACGTCCTGACTTTC. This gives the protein CASSPSGANVLTF. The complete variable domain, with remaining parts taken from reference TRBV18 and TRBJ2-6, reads NAGVMQNPRHLVRRRGQEARLRCSPMKGHSHVYWYRQLPEEGLKFMVYLQKENIIDESGMPKERFSAEFPKEGPSILRIQQVVRGDSAAYFCASSPSGANVLTFGAGSRLTVL.

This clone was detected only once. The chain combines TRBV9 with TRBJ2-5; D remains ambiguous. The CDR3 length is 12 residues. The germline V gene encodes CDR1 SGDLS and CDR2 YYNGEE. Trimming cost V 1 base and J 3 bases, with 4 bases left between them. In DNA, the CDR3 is TGTGCCAGCAGCGTAACGGAAGAGACCCAGTACTTC. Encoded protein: CASSVTEETQYF.

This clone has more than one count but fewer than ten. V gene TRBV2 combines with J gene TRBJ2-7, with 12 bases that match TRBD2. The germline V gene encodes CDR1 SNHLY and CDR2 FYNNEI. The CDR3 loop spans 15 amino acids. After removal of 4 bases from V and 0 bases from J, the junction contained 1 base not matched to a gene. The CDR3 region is CASSVTSGSSYEQYF. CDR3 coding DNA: TGTGCCAGCAGTGTGACTAGCGGGAGCTCCTACGAGCAGTACTTC. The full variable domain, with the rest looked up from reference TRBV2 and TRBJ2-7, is EPEVTQTPSHQVTQMGQEVILRCVPISNHLYFYWYRQILGQKVEFLVSFYNNEISEKSEIFDDQFSVERPDGSNFTLKIRSTKLEDSAMYFCASSVTSGSSYEQYFGPGTRLTVT.

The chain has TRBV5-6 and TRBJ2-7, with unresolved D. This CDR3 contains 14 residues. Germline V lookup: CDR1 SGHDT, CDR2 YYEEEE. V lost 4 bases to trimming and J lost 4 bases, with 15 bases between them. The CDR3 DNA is TGTGCCAGCAGCCCAACAAACCGAGGATACGAGCAGTACTTC. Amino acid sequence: CASSPTNRGYEQYF.

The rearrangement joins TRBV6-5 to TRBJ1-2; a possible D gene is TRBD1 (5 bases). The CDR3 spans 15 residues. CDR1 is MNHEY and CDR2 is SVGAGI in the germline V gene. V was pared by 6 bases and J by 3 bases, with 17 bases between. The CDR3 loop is CASRLRRQRDYGYTF. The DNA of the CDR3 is TGTGCCAGCAGATTACGGCGACAGAGGGACTATGGCTACACCTTC.